A selection of T cell receptor beta chains follows, all from one sample in a study of control samples from healthy donors and cancer patients. Profiling relied on immunoSEQ multiplex PCR, and the TCRdb table lists in-frame clones only, not all of them. Here the sample spans about 160,000 clones, approximately 90% being singletons. The sample consisted of blood. All receptors come from a woman younger than 45 in good health. The CDR3 runs from the conserved cysteine through the conserved F or W. D genes are given only for firm matches. Not every row has a clone size; where given, it reads once, few, many or a size class.

clone_size	j_call	v_call	d_call	cdr3_nt	cdr3_aa
NA	TRBJ2-3	TRBV28	TRBD2	TGTGCCAGCAGTCCGACTAGCGGATATAGCACAGATACGCAGTATTTT	CASSPTSGYSTDTQYF
NA	TRBJ1-2	TRBV25-1	NA	TGTGCCAGCAGTGTAACAGGGAGAGGAGTTGGCTACACCTTC	CASSVTGRGVGYTF
NA	TRBJ2-7	TRBV7-3	TRBD2	TGTGCCAGCAGCCCCCGGGGAGCGGGAGCAGGCTACGAGCAGTACTTC	CASSPRGAGAGYEQYF
NA	TRBJ2-2	TRBV24-1	NA	TGTGCCACCAGTGACGGGTACCAGCTGTTTTTT	CATSDGYQLFF
NA	TRBJ1-4	TRBV15	TRBD1	TGTGCCACCAGCTACCCGGGACAGCGCGAAAAACTGTTTTTT	CATSYPGQREKLFF
once	TRBJ1-1	TRBV7-9	NA	TGTGCCAGCAGCTTATGGCCAGACTCCCAGGTAGCTTTCTTT	CASSLWPDSQVAFF
few	TRBJ2-5	TRBV19	TRBD1	TGTGCCAGTAGTATGAGGGGACAGCATCAAGAGACCCAGTACTTC	CASSMRGQHQETQYF
once	TRBJ2-2	TRBV14	NA	TGTGCCAGCAGCCAATTCCTCCAGGGAATCACCGGGGAGCTGTTTTTT	CASSQFLQGITGELFF
NA	TRBJ2-1	TRBV24-1	NA	TGTGCCACCAGTGATTTGGGTGGTGGGACTTACAATGAGCAGTTCTTC	CATSDLGGGTYNEQFF
NA	TRBJ2-3	TRBV9	TRBD1	TGTGCCAGCAGCGCAGGGGGTAGCGACACAGATACGCAGTATTTT	CASSAGGSDTDTQYF
NA	TRBJ1-1	TRBV12-3/TRBV12-4	NA	TGTGCCAGCAGTTCACAGGGCTTAACTGAAGCTTTCTTT	CASSSQGLTEAFF
NA	TRBJ2-3	TRBV3-1/TRBV3-2	NA	TGTGCCAGCAGCCAAGATTTGGGCGGGGTCACAGATACGCAGTATTTT	CASSQDLGGVTDTQYF
NA	TRBJ2-2	TRBV3-1/TRBV3-2	NA	TGTGCCAGCAGCCAAGAAGGGGCTCAATGGGACACCGGGGAGCTGTTTTTT	CASSQEGAQWDTGELFF
NA	TRBJ2-7	TRBV4-1	NA	TGCGCCAGCAGCCATCCCGGGAATGGCCACGAGCAGTACTTC	CASSHPGNGHEQYF
few	TRBJ2-7	TRBV10-3	TRBD2	TGTGCCATCAGGGCGGGCGGGAGGTCCTACGAGCAGTACTTC	CAIRAGGRSYEQYF
NA	TRBJ2-2	TRBV6-5	TRBD1	TGTGCCAGCAGTTCTAAAGGACAGGATAACACCGGGGAGCTGTTTTTT	CASSSKGQDNTGELFF
NA	TRBJ1-4	TRBV2	TRBD1	TGTGCCAGCAGGAAAACAGGGGATAATGAAAAACTGTTTTTT	CASRKTGDNEKLFF
once	TRBJ2-7	TRBV2	NA	TGTGCCAGCGATCAGGGTTACGAGCAGTACTTC	CASDQGYEQYF
NA	TRBJ2-7	TRBV10-3	NA	TGTGCCTCTCGCGCTTGGGAGGGGGAGGACTACGAGCAGTACTTC	CASRAWEGEDYEQYF
NA	TRBJ2-1	TRBV3-1/TRBV3-2	NA	TGTGCCAGCAGCCAAGAGAGAGGCTACAATGAGCAGTTCTTC	CASSQERGYNEQFF
NA	TRBJ1-1	TRBV30	NA	TGTGCCTGGAAGGTAGGGAGAGGTGAAGCTTTCTTT	CAWKVGRGEAFF
NA	TRBJ1-1	TRBV27	NA	TGTGCCAGCAGACCTCGCGGGGGGCTAGTTGAAGCTTTCTTT	CASRPRGGLVEAFF
NA	TRBJ1-5	TRBV19	NA	TGTGCCAGTAGGGTAACCCTGAATAGCAATCAGCCCCAGCATTTT	CASRVTLNSNQPQHF